This passage covers 14 T cell receptor beta chains from one sample sequenced in a study of CD8 T cells in ankylosing spondylitis. TCRdb re-called the 5' RACE reads with MiXCR, one entry per CDR3 protein. This sample has 100,000 or so distinct CDR3 sequences, with around 24% found just once. Sequencing was carried out using synovial fluid, either unsorted or a sorted T cell fraction (not recorded which). The receptors stem from a male donor with ankylosing spondylitis.

There are a few counts of this clonotype. This chain uses TRBV2 with TRBJ1-2; tentatively, D is TRBD1 (5 bases). CDR3 length: 13 residues. The V and J ends lost 0 bases and 8 bases respectively, with 10 bases between them. The germline V gene encodes CDR1 SNHLY and CDR2 FYNNEI. This CDR3 reads CASSEASRVGYTF. CDR3 bases: TGTGCCAGCAGTGAAGCCTCCAGGGTAGGCTACACCTTC.

In its sample, this clonotype was seen a few times. The chain uses TRBV20-1 and TRBJ1-5, with D possibly TRBD1 on 6 matching bases. The germline V and J ends were trimmed by 6 bases and 0 bases, with 15 bases remaining between them. Germline V lookup: CDR1 DFQATT, CDR2 SNEGSKA (reference sequence). This CDR3 has 15 amino acids. CDR3: CSASPTGYSNQPQHF. The DNA for the CDR3 is TGCAGTGCCAGTCCGACAGGATATAGCAATCAGCCCCAGCATTTT.

The chain joins TRBV30 to TRBJ1-2; D is uncertain. The CDR3 covers 13 residues. Trimming cost V 1 base and J 4 bases, with 10 bases left between them. Looked up from germline, CDR1 is GTSNPN and CDR2 is SVGIG (reference sequence). The CDR3 nucleotides read TGTGCCTGGAGTGAGGTCAGGACCTATGGCTACACCTTC. Its translation is CAWSEVRTYGYTF.

This clonotype has more than one count but fewer than ten. The chain carries TRBV20-1 and TRBJ2-1; D gene unclear. Trimming removed 3 bases at V and 5 bases at J, with 11 bases between. CDR3 size: 13 residues. The V gene's germline CDR1 is DFQATT and CDR2 SNEGSKA (reference sequence). The CDR3 is CSARPPLDNEQFF. CDR3 nucleotides: TGCAGTGCTAGGCCCCCCCTGGACAATGAGCAGTTCTTC.

The chain links TRBV12-3 or TRBV12-4 to TRBJ1-6; no firm D call. The CDR3 length is 13 residues. V dropped 3 bases and J dropped 9 bases, with 9 bases sitting between them. Written as DNA, the CDR3 is TGTGCCAGCAGTTTCGGGTGGAGTTCACCCCTCCACTTT. Its protein is CASSFGWSSPLHF.

This sequence joins TRBV5-1 and TRBJ2-1; tentatively, D is TRBD2 (5 bases). Between the trimmed V and J ends, which lost 4 bases and 8 bases, there was a span of 19 bases. Looked up from germline, CDR1 is SGHRS and CDR2 is YFSETQ. CDR3 size: 15 residues. CDR3 sequence (DNA): TGCGCCAGCAGCCTTCCGACTGGCGGGTTCGATGAGCAGTTCTTC. Residues: CASSLPTGGFDEQFF.

V usage is TRBV12-3 or TRBV12-4 and J usage is TRBJ1-1, with TRBD1 as a possible D gene (5 bases). V was shortened by 5 bases and J by 9 bases, with 10 bases between the two germline ends. This CDR3 region has 11 residues. CDR3 nucleotide sequence: TGTGCCAGCAGTCCCAGGGACCAAGCTTTCTTT. This translates into CASSPRDQAFF.

A few counts support this clonotype. This chain connects TRBV6-1 to TRBJ1-1, with D hard to call. V dropped 11 bases and J dropped 1 base, with 11 bases sitting between them. The length of the CDR3 is 12 residues. Germline V gives CDR1 MNHNS, CDR2 SASEGT. CDR3 in amino acids: CAPIKSNTEAFF. CDR3 DNA sequence: TGTGCCCCCATAAAGTCGAACACTGAAGCTTTCTTT.

This clonotype was recorded a few times. The chain couples TRBV24-1 to TRBJ1-5, with no clear D. The CDR3 is 15 residues long. V lost 0 bases and J lost 7, with 12 bases in between. Germline assignment: CDR1 KGHDR and CDR2 SFDVKD. The CDR3 region is CATSDLWHPGQPQHF. The CDR3 DNA is TGTGCCACCAGTGATTTGTGGCACCCCGGCCAGCCCCAGCATTTT.

In this sample, this clonotype turned up a few times. The chain links TRBV15 to TRBJ2-4, with D hard to call. Germline V gives CDR1 LNHNV, CDR2 YYDKDF (reference sequence). This CDR3 is built from 15 residues. Trimming took off 6 bases at V and 0 bases at J, with 12 bases between the two ends. The CDR3 is CATRASDIAKNIQYF. CDR3 DNA: TGTGCCACCAGAGCGAGCGACATAGCCAAAAACATTCAGTACTTC.

This clonotype has only a few counts. This chain links TRBV4-2 with TRBJ2-7; the match to TRBD2 covers 7 bases. With 0 bases clipped from V and 0 bases from J, the junction kept 5 bases outside the gene matches. CDR1 and CDR2 (germline): LGHNA, YNFKEQ. The CDR3 spans 16 residues. DNA for the CDR3: TGTGCCAGCAGCCAAGAAGGGACTACCATCTCCTACGAGCAGTACTTC. It specifies CASSQEGTTISYEQYF.

The rearrangement uses TRBV10-1 and TRBJ2-1; tentatively, D is TRBD2 (6 bases). Germline loops: CDR1 WNHNN, CDR2 SYGVQD (reference sequence). V was clipped by 0 bases and J by 2 bases, with 14 bases between them. The CDR3 length is 17 residues. Here the CDR3 DNA reads TGCGCCAGCAGTGAGTCGGTTTATAGCGGAACCTACAATGAGCAGTTCTTC. Translation gives CASSESVYSGTYNEQFF.

This clonotype was recorded a few times. Here the CDR3 DNA reads TGCAGTGCCGGGGGGACTAGCGGGCACCAAGAGACCCAGTACTTC. This gives the protein CSAGGTSGHQETQYF. The V call is TRBV20-1, the J call TRBJ2-5, with 12 positions matching TRBD2. CDR1 and CDR2 from the germline V gene are DFQATT and SNEGSKA (reference sequence). V was clipped by 6 bases and J by 0 bases; unmatched bases: 5. The CDR3 consists of 15 residues.

The chain recombines TRBV7-2 with TRBJ1-2; possible D gene TRBD1, 6 bases. CDR3 length equals 14 residues. The germline gives CDR1 SGHTA, CDR2 FQGNSA. V lost 3 bases to trimming and J lost 8 bases, with 16 bases between them. The CDR3 loop reads CASSFPGTPRGYTF. The CDR3 coding sequence is TGTGCCAGCAGCTTCCCCGGGACACCAAGGGGCTACACCTTC.